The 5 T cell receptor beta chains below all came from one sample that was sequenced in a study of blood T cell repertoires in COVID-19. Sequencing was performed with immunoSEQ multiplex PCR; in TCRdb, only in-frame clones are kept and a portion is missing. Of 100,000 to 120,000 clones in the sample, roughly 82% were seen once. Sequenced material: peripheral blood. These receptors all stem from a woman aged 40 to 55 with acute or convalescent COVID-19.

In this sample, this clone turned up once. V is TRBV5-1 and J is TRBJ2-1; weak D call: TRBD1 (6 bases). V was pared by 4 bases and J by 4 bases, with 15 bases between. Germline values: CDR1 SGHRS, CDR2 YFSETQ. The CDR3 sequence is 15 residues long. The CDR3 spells CASSGLGTPYNEQFF. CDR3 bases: TGCGCCAGCAGCGGACTCGGGACACCTTACAATGAGCAGTTCTTC.

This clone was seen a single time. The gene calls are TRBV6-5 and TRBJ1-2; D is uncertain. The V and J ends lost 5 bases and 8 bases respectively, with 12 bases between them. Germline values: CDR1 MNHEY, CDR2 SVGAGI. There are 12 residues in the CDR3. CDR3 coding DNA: TGTGCCAGCAGTCCGTTGGGAGGGGGCTACACCTTC. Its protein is CASSPLGGGYTF.

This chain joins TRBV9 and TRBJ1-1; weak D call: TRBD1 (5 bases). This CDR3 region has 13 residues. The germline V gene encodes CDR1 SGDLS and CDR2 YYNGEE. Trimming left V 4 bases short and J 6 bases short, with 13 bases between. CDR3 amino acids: CASSPRQTAEAFF. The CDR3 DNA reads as TGTGCCAGCAGCCCTCGACAGACGGCTGAAGCTTTCTTT.

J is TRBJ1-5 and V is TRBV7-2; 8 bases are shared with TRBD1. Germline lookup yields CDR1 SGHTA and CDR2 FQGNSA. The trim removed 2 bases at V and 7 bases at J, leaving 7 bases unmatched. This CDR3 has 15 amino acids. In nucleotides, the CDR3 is TGTGCCAGCAGCTTAAGAGGACAGGGAGGGCAGCCCCAGCATTTT. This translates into CASSLRGQGGQPQHF.

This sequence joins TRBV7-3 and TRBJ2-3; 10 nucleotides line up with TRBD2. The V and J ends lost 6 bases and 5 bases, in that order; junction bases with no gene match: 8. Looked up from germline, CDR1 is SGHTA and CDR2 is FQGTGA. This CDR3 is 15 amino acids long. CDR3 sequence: CASSRSGGRGDTQYF. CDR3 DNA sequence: TGTGCCAGCAGTCGTAGCGGGGGGCGTGGAGATACGCAGTATTTT.